This T cell receptor (beta chain) was found in a study of blood T cell repertoires in COVID-19 (TCRdb year 2020). Regarding the research as a whole: The collaborator samples originated in the United States, Italy and Spain and spanned the acute and convalescent phases of COVID-19. Nearly every sample came with metadata listing a de-identified subject ID, COVID-19 status, age in years and sex. The samples were drawn from the first 160 participants of the ongoing ImmuneRACE study and from 950 to 1,500 subjects provided by 6 global collaborators. HLA class I and class II types, where available, came from metadata supplied by the sample provider rather than from assay-based typing. The repertoires were released in a freely available public database meant as a resource for research on the immune response to SARS-CoV-2. The material from the prospective study consisted of cDNA or gDNA derived from T cells, B-cell-depleted T cells, or PBMCs. Deeply sampled blood TCRbeta repertoires from subjects exposed to, actively infected with, or recovered from COVID-19 were included in the dataset. Points the paper makes about the study in general: How much clinical and demographic metadata was included differed by source and by participant, and the metadata was provided uncurated.

TCRbeta CDR3 regions were amplified from genomic DNA by means of the immunoSEQ Assay, a bias-controlled multiplex PCR. The published analysis was carried out like this. The number of nucleated cells in each sample was estimated from the amplification of reference gene primers within the assay. To quantify the absolute abundance of each unique TCRbeta CDR3 rearrangement, sequence reads were collapsed and filtered. For each sample, productive Simpson clonality was calculated as the square root of Simpson's diversity index across productive rearrangements. TCRdb obtained this table from immuneACCESS and retained in-frame rearrangements with V and J assigned. These tables miss some clones; where compared with another copy, unresolved V genes account for less than half of the shortfall, and the remainder is unexplained. The V and J calls and clone size are taken from that table; D and trimming were inferred from the DNA. The sample table shows about 82,000 clones, and over 70% are seen once. The top ten clonotypes cover 15% to 20% of the sample.

Whole blood was collected in K2EDTA tubes by collaborating institutions according to the institutions' own protocols. For TCRbeta analysis, collaborator samples were shipped as frozen whole blood, as isolated PBMCs, or as DNA extracted from either sample type. Relative to germline, V is 3 bases shorter and J is 5 bases shorter, with 16 bases between their ends. Based on the germline V gene (reference sequence), the CDR1 and CDR2 sequences are LGHDT and YNNKEL. From the cysteine through the phenylalanine, the CDR3 covers 15 amino acids. The retained sequence is limited to the CDR3, 45 bases, with the frame set at the first base. Comment on this clone: Its target antigen remains unknown. Nothing much larger sits one base from this clone, and base qualities are not available.

The clonotype originates from a woman aged 55-69 years with acute or convalescent COVID-19. The material sequenced was peripheral blood. The chain is assembled from TRBV3-1 (or the pseudogene TRBV3-2) and TRBJ1-2, and possibly TRBD1, on 5 matching bases. In nucleotides, the sequence is TGTGCCAGCAGCCAGTGGACAACTCCCGAATATGGCTACACCTTC. Its protein product is CASSQWTTPEYGYTF.